The 30 T cell receptor beta chains below come from one sample, sequenced in a study of blood T cell repertoires in COVID-19. Sequencing used immunoSEQ multiplex PCR; TCRdb keeps in-frame clones, though not all of them. The table records approximately 68,000 clones, approximately 83% of them present only once. Material for sequencing was peripheral blood. The receptors here all came from a woman between 55 and 75 years old with acute or convalescent COVID-19.

The chain is built from TRBV7-9 and TRBJ2-3; D possibly corresponds to TRBD2 (6 bases). The CDR3 is made up of 14 amino acids. The ends were cut back, 3 bases at V and 5 bases at J, with 12 bases in the middle. Germline CDR1 is SEHNR and CDR2 is FQNEAQ (reference sequence). The CDR3 region is CASSFTSSRDTQYF. The CDR3, as DNA: TGTGCCAGCAGCTTCACTAGCTCTAGAGATACGCAGTATTTT.

The chain employs TRBV5-4 and TRBJ1-4; weak D call: TRBD1 (5 bases). The germline V and J ends were trimmed by 9 bases and 6 bases, with 15 bases remaining between them. The CDR3 extends over 13 amino acids. CDR1 SGHNT and CDR2 YYREEE come from the germline V gene (reference sequence). CDR3 DNA: TGTGCCACCAAGGGGTTGCCGGATGAAAAACTGTTTTTT. It translates to CATKGLPDEKLFF.

This chain uses TRBV24-1 with TRBJ1-5; no clear D gene. Germline CDR1 reads KGHDR; CDR2 reads SFDVKD. Between the trimmed V and J ends, which lost 5 bases and 4 bases, there was a span of 11 bases. The CDR3 has 14 residues. CDR3 sequence: CATSAAGGNQPQHF. The CDR3 DNA sequence: TGTGCCACCAGTGCCGCCGGAGGGAATCAGCCCCAGCATTTT.

Comments on this clone: The same CDR3 can be traced to other DNA sequences in this sample. The V call is TRBV5-1, the J call TRBJ2-7; the match to TRBD1 covers 8 bases. The CDR3 covers 15 residues. Trimming at V came to 4 bases and at J to 0 bases, leaving 6 bases not matched to a gene. Germline CDR1 and CDR2: SGHRS and YFSETQ. In nucleotides, the CDR3 is TGCGCCAGCAGCCCCGGAGGGACAGGCTCCTACGAGCAGTACTTC. It yields the protein CASSPGGTGSYEQYF.

V usage is TRBV11-2 and J usage is TRBJ1-4, with D perhaps TRBD1 (5 bases). CDR1 SGHAT and CDR2 FQNNGV come from the germline V gene. The CDR3 is made up of 15 amino acids. Trimming removed 2 bases from V and 3 bases from J, with 10 bases in between. The chain's CDR3 is CASSLLGVANEKLFF. DNA of the CDR3: TGTGCCAGCAGCTTATTAGGGGTTGCTAATGAAAAACTGTTTTTT.

V is TRBV27 and J is TRBJ2-7; 7 bases match TRBD1. Trimming took 6 bases from V and 2 from J; bases not matched to a gene: 10. The V gene's germline CDR1 is MNHEY and CDR2 SMNVEV (reference sequence). The CDR3 has 15 amino acids. The CDR3 nucleotides are TGTGCCAGCAGATCCACAGGGGAGAGGCCCTACGAGCAGTACTTC. Amino acids: CASRSTGERPYEQYF.

The rearrangement links TRBV5-1 to TRBJ2-7, with TRBD2 matching over 10 bases. V lost 1 base and J lost 1; bases outside the gene matches: 5. Germline V gene data show CDR1 as SGHRS and CDR2 as YFSETQ. There are 16 residues in the CDR3. CDR3 nucleotide sequence: TGCGCCAGCAGCTTGTGGGGACTAGCGCAATCCTACGAGCAGTACTTC. Its protein is CASSLWGLAQSYEQYF. The full variable domain, with the rest looked up from reference TRBV5-1 and TRBJ2-7, is KAGVTQTPRYLIKTRGQQVTLSCSPISGHRSVSWYQQTPGQGLQFLFEYFSETQRNKGNFPGRFSGRQFSNSRSEMNVSTLELGDSALYLCASSLWGLAQSYEQYFGPGTRLTVT.

This chain uses TRBV3-1 (or the pseudogene TRBV3-2) with TRBJ1-1, with 8 bases matching TRBD1. CDR1 is LGHDT, CDR2 YNNKEL, per germline (reference sequence). The trim removed 5 bases at V and 4 bases at J, leaving 6 bases unmatched. The CDR3 is 14 amino acids. The CDR3 sequence: CASSSGGRVTEAFF. The DNA of the CDR3 is TGTGCCAGCAGCTCAGGGGGCAGGGTCACTGAAGCTTTCTTT.

The gene calls are TRBV27 and TRBJ1-5; tentatively, D is TRBD1 (6 bases). This CDR3 contains 14 residues. CDR1 and CDR2 from the germline V gene are MNHEY and SMNVEV (reference sequence). The V end was cut by 4 bases, the J end by 6 bases, with 13 bases between. The CDR3 coding sequence is TGTGCCAGCAGTTGGGGTGGGACAAGTCAGCCCCAGCATTTT. Its translation: CASSWGGTSQPQHF.

The chain carries TRBV10-3 and TRBJ1-1; TRBD1 is a possible D gene (6 bases). This CDR3 has 14 residues. Looked up from germline, CDR1 is ENHRY and CDR2 is SYGVKD. V was clipped by 6 bases and J by 4 bases, with 15 bases between them. The CDR3 loop reads CAISPQGTGTEAFF. The CDR3 DNA sequence: TGTGCCATCAGCCCACAGGGTACTGGCACTGAAGCTTTCTTT.

A single count supports this clone. This chain connects TRBV19 to TRBJ2-1, with 8 bases identical to TRBD1. Germline V gene data show CDR1 as LNHDA and CDR2 as SQIVND (reference sequence). The CDR3 extends over 14 amino acids. V shed 6 bases and J 3 bases; nucleotides not matched to a gene: 4. The CDR3 DNA is TGTGCCAGTAGCAGGACAGGGTTCTACAATGAGCAGTTCTTC. Its protein is CASSRTGFYNEQFF.

This chain joins TRBV18 and TRBJ2-1, with 9 bases aligning to TRBD2. This CDR3 comprises 16 residues. V shed 0 bases and J 5 bases; nucleotides not matched to a gene: 5. From germline, CDR1 is KGHSH and CDR2 LQKENI. CDR3 region: CASSPPVREGDNEQFF. In DNA, the CDR3 is TGTGCCAGCTCACCACCGGTGCGGGAGGGGGACAATGAGCAGTTCTTC.

The chain is built from TRBV27 and TRBJ1-1, with a weak D call TRBD1 (5 bases). The germline V gene encodes CDR1 MNHEY and CDR2 SMNVEV (reference sequence). The CDR3 loop spans 14 amino acids. The V end was cut by 7 bases, the J end by 1 base, with 13 bases between. The CDR3 reads CASTTIQGNTEAFF. For the CDR3, the DNA is TGTGCCAGCACCACCATCCAGGGGAACACTGAAGCTTTCTTT.

V and J are TRBV2 and TRBJ1-5; D perhaps matches TRBD1 (6 bases). CDR1 and CDR2 (germline): SNHLY, FYNNEI. This CDR3 spans 14 amino acids. V was shortened by 8 bases and J by 7 bases, with 18 bases between the two germline ends. The DNA for the CDR3 is TGTGCCAGCGGAATCGGGGGGCTAGGACAGCCCCAGCATTTT. Translating it yields CASGIGGLGQPQHF.

This clone appeared a single time. V is TRBV13 and J is TRBJ2-1; D is unclear. Germline V gives CDR1 PRHDT, CDR2 FYEKMQ (reference sequence). Trimming left V 0 bases short and J 8 bases short, with 20 bases between. This CDR3 is 17 amino acids long. The CDR3 loop reads CASSLGLSRSPADEQFF. The CDR3 DNA sequence: TGTGCCAGCAGCTTAGGCCTATCACGGTCTCCCGCCGATGAGCAGTTCTTC.

This clone was counted a few times. The chain couples TRBV5-1 to TRBJ1-3; the D is unclear. The germline V gene has CDR1 SGHRS and CDR2 YFSETQ. The CDR3 consists of 14 residues. Trimming took off 0 bases at V and 3 bases at J, with 7 bases between the two ends. Here the CDR3 DNA reads TGCGCCAGCAGCTTGGGGGAGCTTGGAAACACCATATATTTT. As protein: CASSLGELGNTIYF.

The chain recombines TRBV5-1 with TRBJ1-1; TRBD1 might be the D (5 bases). The CDR3 length is 14 residues. V lost 4 bases to trimming and J lost 2 bases, with 12 bases between them. The germline V gene has CDR1 SGHRS and CDR2 YFSETQ. The DNA for the CDR3 is TGCGCCAGCAGCGGCAGGGCAGACAACACTGAAGCTTTCTTT. It specifies CASSGRADNTEAFF.

V gene TRBV6-5 combines with J gene TRBJ2-1; possible D gene TRBD1, 7 bases. Trimming left V 2 bases short and J 7 bases short, with 12 bases between. This CDR3 contains 14 residues. Germline values: CDR1 MNHEY, CDR2 SVGAGI. CDR3 DNA sequence: TGTGCCAGCAGTTACCTCTCAGGGGGGAATGAGCAGTTCTTC. This codes for CASSYLSGGNEQFF.

The chain has TRBV13 and TRBJ2-1; D possibly corresponds to TRBD1 (5 bases). Trimming removed 5 bases from V and 7 bases from J, with 9 bases in between. Germline CDR1 PRHDT, CDR2 FYEKMQ (reference sequence). This CDR3 has 12 amino acids. The CDR3 DNA sequence: TGTGCCAGCAGCGGGGCAGAGAATGAGCAGTTCTTC. Translated: CASSGAENEQFF.

This CDR3 is CASFRDRGGYGYTF. The CDR3 DNA follows: TGTGCCAGCTTCCGGGACAGGGGAGGATATGGCTACACCTTC. The chain carries TRBV18 and TRBJ1-2; TRBD1 matches at 10 bases. Per germline, CDR1 KGHSH and CDR2 LQKENI. The CDR3 extends over 14 amino acids. V trimming: 7 bases; J trimming: 5 bases; junction bases outside the gene matches: 7.

CDR3 nucleotide sequence: TGCGCCAGCAGCGAGGGACAGGGAGGTGGTGAAAAACTGTTTTTT. Protein: CASSEGQGGGEKLFF. The V gene is TRBV5-1, the J gene TRBJ1-4, with 9 bases identical to TRBD1. This CDR3 has 15 amino acids. Germline CDR1 and CDR2: SGHRS and YFSETQ. V shed 4 bases, J shed 7 bases, and the junction held 8 bases outside the gene matches.

The rearrangement uses TRBV9 and TRBJ2-5, with 8 positions matching TRBD1. Germline values: CDR1 SGDLS, CDR2 YYNGEE. Trimming removed 4 bases from V and 3 bases from J; junction bases left unmatched: 8. This CDR3 comprises 15 residues. CDR3 sequence (DNA): TGTGCCAGCAGCCCTCGGGACAGGCCAGAAGAGACCCAGTACTTC. Translated, it gives CASSPRDRPEETQYF.

This sequence joins TRBV28 and TRBJ1-2; 12 bases map to TRBD1. The V gene's germline CDR1 is MDHEN and CDR2 SYDVKM. The CDR3 has 14 amino acids. The V gene end was trimmed by 6 bases and the J gene end by 4 bases; junction bases not matched to a gene: 3. This chain's CDR3 is CASRSGQGAYGYTF. The CDR3 DNA follows: TGTGCCAGCAGGTCGGGACAGGGGGCCTATGGCTACACCTTC.

The rearrangement uses TRBV20-1 and TRBJ1-2, with D tentatively TRBD1 (6 bases). Germline V gene lookup returns CDR1 DFQATT and CDR2 SNEGSKA (reference sequence). V gave up 3 bases and J gave up 6 bases, with 11 bases separating them. This CDR3 region has 12 residues. CDR3 loop: CSASLGADGYTF. CDR3 sequence (DNA): TGCAGTGCTAGTCTGGGGGCTGATGGCTACACCTTC.

The rearrangement joins TRBV12-3 or TRBV12-4 to TRBJ1-5; D is undetermined. The CDR3 is made up of 13 amino acids. Trimming took 8 bases from V and 2 from J, leaving 10 bases between them. The CDR3 nucleotides are TGTGCCAGCGCCGGGGAGGGCAATCAGCCCCAGCATTTT. Its protein is CASAGEGNQPQHF.

The V and J genes are TRBV29-1 and TRBJ1-2; D not certain. The germline gives CDR1 SQVTM, CDR2 ANQGSEA. Trimming left V 4 bases short and J 4 bases short, with 13 bases between. The CDR3 is 13 residues long. CDR3 coding DNA: TGCAGCGTTGCCGAGGGCGGGAGCTATGGCTACACCTTC. This sequence encodes CSVAEGGSYGYTF.

The V call is TRBV18, the J call TRBJ1-1; 9 nucleotides match TRBD1. J gave up 4 bases and V 3 bases, and 6 bases lay outside the gene matches. Germline-derived CDR1 and CDR2 are KGHSH and LQKENI. CDR3 size: 15 residues. As DNA, the CDR3 is TGTGCCAGCTCACCTTCGACAGGGGGTACCACTGAAGCTTTCTTT. It codes for CASSPSTGGTTEAFF. The whole variable domain, filled in from reference TRBV18 and TRBJ1-1, reads NAGVMQNPRHLVRRRGQEARLRCSPMKGHSHVYWYRQLPEEGLKFMVYLQKENIIDESGMPKERFSAEFPKEGPSILRIQQVVRGDSAAYFCASSPSTGGTTEAFFGQGTRLTVV.

CDR3 amino acids: CASSPTRTGGLDGYTF. For the CDR3, the DNA is TGTGCCAGCAGTCCGACCCGGACAGGGGGCTTGGATGGCTACACCTTC. J is TRBJ1-2 and V is TRBV3-1 (or the pseudogene TRBV3-2); 11 bases align to TRBD1. The CDR3 contains 16 residues. In germline, CDR1 is LGHDT, CDR2 YNNKEL (reference sequence). Germline trimming cut 6 bases from V and 6 bases from J; bases unmatched to any gene: 12.

The chain carries TRBV5-1 and TRBJ2-7; TRBD2 matches 10 bases. Per the germline V gene, CDR1 is SGHRS and CDR2 is YFSETQ. J gave up 6 bases and V 2 bases, and 11 bases lay outside the gene matches. The CDR3 has 16 residues. The CDR3 sequence is CASSFSLSSGGGEQYF. CDR3 sequence (DNA): TGCGCCAGCAGCTTCTCACTATCTAGCGGGGGAGGCGAGCAGTACTTC.

This clone was recorded a few times. The chain is built from TRBV11-2 and TRBJ2-5; 7 bases are a match to TRBD1. Unmatched junction bases numbered 5, after V lost 6 bases and J lost 7 bases. This CDR3 contains 12 residues. In germline, CDR1 is SGHAT, CDR2 FQNNGV. CDR3 sequence (DNA): TGTGCCAGCAGACAAGGGGGCGGGACCCAGTACTTC. Translation gives CASRQGGGTQYF.